Following are 5 T cell receptor beta chains from one sample sequenced in a study of T-cell reconstitution after alpha-beta-depleted transplantation in children. Unique molecular identifiers tagged the TCRbeta library. Each CDR3 protein is one row after TCRdb ran MiXCR on the PCR reads. The sample has about half a million distinct CDR3 sequences, approximately 12% seen once. The sample here was PBMCs from the stem cell graft donor, taken from the stem cell graft. The receptors originated from a human donor who donated a stem cell graft to a child with combined immunodeficiency.

Note on this clonotype: A junction boundary mismatches the germline segment, possibly from a read error. The rearrangement links TRBV3-1 to TRBJ2-1; D perhaps matches TRBD2 (5 bases). The CDR3 length is 14 residues. Per the germline V gene, CDR1 is LGHDT and CDR2 is YNNKEL (reference sequence). In DNA form, the CDR3 reads TGTACCAGCGGCTGTGCGGGCTCCTACAATGAGCAGTTCTTC. Translated: CTSGCAGSYNEQFF.

V usage is TRBV7-9 and J usage is TRBJ1-2; TRBD1 matches 7 bases. V dropped 5 bases and J dropped 10; count of bases not matched to a gene: 13. The germline gives CDR1 SEHNR, CDR2 FQNEAQ (reference sequence). The CDR3 contains 14 residues. Here the CDR3 DNA reads TGTGCCAGCAGCCCGCCGACAGGGTTTATAGACTACACCTTC. This sequence encodes CASSPPTGFIDYTF.

This clonotype was seen many times. The CDR3 region has the DNA TGTGCCAGCAGCTTACCGGGGACCAAAAACATTCAGTACTTC. Encoded protein: CASSLPGTKNIQYF. The chain couples TRBV7-9 to TRBJ2-4; maybe TRBD2 (5 bases). The CDR3 runs 14 residues. The germline V gene encodes CDR1 SEHNR and CDR2 FQNEAQ (reference sequence). With 2 bases removed from V and 2 bases from J, the gap between germline ends came to 7 bases.

This sequence joins TRBV5-6 and TRBJ2-7; 8 nucleotides match TRBD2. There are 15 residues in the CDR3. V was pared by 0 bases and J by 2 bases, with 4 bases of the junction left unmatched. Germline V CDR1 and CDR2: SGHDT, YYEEEE. The CDR3 region has the DNA TGTGCCAGCAGCTTGGGTGGCGGGAGGCCCTACGAGCAGTACTTC. This sequence encodes CASSLGGGRPYEQYF.

The table lists this clonotype with many counts. The rearrangement links TRBV29-1 to TRBJ2-7; perhaps TRBD2 as D (5 bases). V was shortened by 5 bases and J by 3 bases, with 8 bases between the two germline ends. The length of the CDR3 is 11 residues. Germline CDR1 and CDR2: SQVTM and ANQGSEA. The CDR3 DNA reads as TGCAGCGTTTACGGGGTCTACGAGCAGTACTTC. Translating gives CSVYGVYEQYF.